These T cell receptor beta chains were read from a single sample in a study of CDR3 diversity in severe acne. Each CDR3 protein gets one entry after TCRdb re-called the PCR reads with MiXCR. The sample has over 85,000 distinct CDR3 sequences; 45% to 60% are singletons. Sequencing input: blood. These receptors all come from a male donor with acne. Each CDR3 is given with its conserved first and last residue. Fields, in order: D gene, J gene, CDR3 length, clone size, V gene, CDR3 protein, CDR3 DNA. A D gene is named only where the DNA matches it firmly. Size tells how often a clone was seen (once, few, many) or the class of an expanded clone, and some rows leave it out.

TRBD1	TRBJ2-7	17	.	TRBV4-2	CASSQEVGTGRGYEQYF	TGTGCCAGCAGCCAAGAAGTCGGGACAGGGAGGGGATACGAGCAGTACTTC
TRBD1	TRBJ2-7	18	.	TRBV3-1	CASSQTGQGAGRSYEQYF	TGTGCCAGCAGCCAAACCGGACAGGGGGCTGGTCGATCCTACGAGCAGTACTTC
TRBD2	TRBJ2-2	16	few	TRBV25-1	CASSEPSGRDPGELFF	TGTGCCAGCAGTGAACCTAGCGGGAGGGATCCCGGGGAGCTGTTTTTT
.	TRBJ2-2	14	many	TRBV6-5	CASSYRGPAGELFF	TGTGCCAGCAGTTACAGAGGTCCCGCCGGGGAGCTGTTTTTT
TRBD2	TRBJ2-7	16	.	TRBV29-1	CSVAGTSGRGVYEQYF	TGCAGCGTAGCCGGGACTAGCGGGAGGGGCGTATACGAGCAGTACTTC
.	TRBJ2-1	15	many	TRBV5-8	CASSLGYSSYNEQFF	TGTGCCAGCAGCTTAGGCTATAGCTCCTACAATGAGCAGTTCTTC
TRBD2	TRBJ2-1	19	.	TRBV6-1	CANTNGHGSRTSGSNEQFF	TGTGCCAACACCAATGGACACGGATCCCGGACTAGCGGATCCAATGAGCAGTTCTTC
.	TRBJ1-1	13	few	TRBV6-1	CASSEAMNTEAFF	TGTGCCAGCAGTGAAGCCATGAACACTGAAGCTTTCTTT
TRBD2	TRBJ2-6	18	few	TRBV20-1	CSARRLAGLTTGANVLTF	TGCAGTGCCCGCAGACTAGCGGGGCTGACAACTGGGGCCAACGTCCTGACTTTC
TRBD1	TRBJ1-3	16	.	TRBV7-3	CASSSSGTGSGNTIYF	TGTGCCAGCAGCTCATCCGGGACAGGGTCTGGAAACACCATATATTTT
.	TRBJ2-5	15	.	TRBV7-2	CASSGRLTLQETQYF	TGTGCCAGCAGCGGGCGGCTAACCTTACAAGAGACCCAGTACTTC
.	TRBJ2-6	18	.	TRBV7-8	CASSETGSWASGANVLTF	TGTGCCAGCAGCGAGACAGGTTCTTGGGCCTCTGGGGCCAACGTCCTGACTTTC
.	TRBJ2-7	14	many	TRBV12-3/TRBV12-4	CASSLAILSYEQYF	TGTGCCAGCAGTTTAGCCATACTGTCCTACGAGCAGTACTTC
TRBD1	TRBJ1-6	17	once	TRBV19	CASSGTGTGGGNSPLHF	TGTGCCAGTAGTGGTACCGGGACAGGGGGCGGTAATTCACCCCTCCACTTT
.	TRBJ2-2	17	.	TRBV5-6	CASSLGPTADRPGELFF	TGTGCCAGCAGCTTAGGCCCCACCGCGGACCGACCCGGGGAGCTGTTTTTT
TRBD1	TRBJ2-7	16	many	TRBV7-9	CASSLGPDRGYYEQYF	TGTGCCAGCAGCTTAGGACCGGACAGGGGATACTACGAGCAGTACTTC
TRBD1	TRBJ1-1	14	many	TRBV7-9	CASSWGQGATEAFF	TGTGCCAGCAGCTGGGGACAGGGGGCTACTGAAGCTTTCTTT
.	TRBJ2-2	13	.	TRBV10-3	CASSYSGPGELFF	TGTGCCAGCAGTTACTCGGGGCCAGGGGAGCTGTTTTTT
TRBD1	TRBJ2-4	17	.	TRBV7-9	CASSTRTGVGFSNIQYF	TGTGCTAGCAGTACAAGGACAGGGGTGGGGTTTTCGAACATTCAGTACTTC
.	TRBJ1-1	14	many	TRBV2	CASRVDLANTEAFF	TGTGCCAGCAGAGTGGACTTGGCGAACACTGAAGCTTTCTTT
.	TRBJ2-2	11	.	TRBV7-2	CASSLQGGLFF	TGTGCCAGCAGCCTACAGGGAGGGCTGTTTTTT
.	TRBJ1-2	14	many	TRBV6-1	CASSFGTEGYGYTF	TGTGCCAGCAGCTTCGGGACCGAGGGCTATGGCTACACCTTC